The T cell receptor (beta chain) under discussion was sequenced for a study of blood T cell repertoires in COVID-19. The CDR3 is made up of 13 amino acids. Trimming at V came to 4 bases and at J to 1 base, leaving 2 bases not matched to a gene. Germline V lookup: CDR1 GTSNPN, CDR2 SVGIG (reference sequence). The repertoire was sequenced with immunoSEQ multiplex PCR; TCRdb's copy has only in-frame clones and lacks some. The repertoire holds a few hundred thousand clones, with 75% to 90% as singletons. The specimen was peripheral blood. This TCR derives from a man in his 60s who had recovered from COVID-19. This chain uses TRBV30 with TRBJ1-1; 8 positions match TRBD1. The CDR3 protein is CAWTGGRNTEAFF. Here the CDR3 DNA reads TGTGCCTGGACAGGGGGCCGGAACACTGAAGCTTTCTTT. Complete variable domain (other parts from reference TRBV30 and TRBJ1-1): SQTIHQWPATLVQPVGSPLSLECTVEGTSNPNLYWYRQAAGRGLQLLFYSVGIGQISSEVPQNLSASRPQDRQFILSSKKLLLSDSGFYLCAWTGGRNTEAFFGQGTRLTVV.